This T cell receptor (beta chain) is drawn from a study of graft-versus-host responses after intestinal transplantation. Study as a whole: Tacrolimus and steroids were given for 3 to 4 years to all recipients after anti-thymocyte globulin induction.

V shed 2 bases and J shed 3 bases, with 13 bases lying between them. This CDR3 has 15 residues. CDR1 and CDR2 from the germline V gene are MDHEN and SYDVKM. The table came from immunoSEQ multiplex PCR; TCRdb's copy has only in-frame clones and leaves some out. The top ten clones hold roughly 20% of a sample with 15,000 to 20,000 clones, 80% of them seen once. Study outcomes and limitations: Recipient marrow held GvH clones, some first seen in ileum or blood. Peak GvH clone levels in circulation were associated with early post-transplant HvG declines.

In this sample, this clone turned up a few times. Its antigen remains unidentified. Tissue processing of the graft released intraepithelial and lamina propria lymphocytes from it. This TCR was recovered from a human patient who received an intestinal transplant, so some T cells may come from the graft donor. This material consisted of ileum tissue, taken roughly 100 days after intestinal transplant. J is TRBJ1-1 and V is TRBV28; D gene unclear. The CDR3 sequence: CASSLALLGYTEAFF. The CDR3 bases are TGTGCCAGCAGTTTAGCCCTTCTAGGGTACACTGAAGCTTTCTTT. Based on the CDR3 plus reference TRBV28 and TRBJ1-1, the full variable domain is DVKVTQSSRYLVKRTGEKVFLECVQDMDHENMFWYRQDPGLGLRLIYFSYDVKMKEKGDIPEGYSVSREKKERFSLILESASTNQTSMYLCASSLALLGYTEAFFGQGTRLTVV.